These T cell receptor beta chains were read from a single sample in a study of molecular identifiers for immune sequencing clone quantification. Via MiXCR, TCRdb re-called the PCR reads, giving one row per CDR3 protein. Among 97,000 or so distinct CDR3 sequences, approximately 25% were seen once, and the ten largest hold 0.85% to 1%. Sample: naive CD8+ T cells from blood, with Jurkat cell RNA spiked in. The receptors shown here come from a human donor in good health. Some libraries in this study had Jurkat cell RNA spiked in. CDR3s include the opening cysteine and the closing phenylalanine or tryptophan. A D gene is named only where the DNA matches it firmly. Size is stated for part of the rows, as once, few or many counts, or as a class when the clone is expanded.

CDR3 protein: CASSVGRETDTQYF
CDR3 DNA: TGTGCCAGCAGCGTAGGGCGAGAAACAGATACGCAGTATTTT
J gene: TRBJ2-3
V gene: TRBV9
clone size: many
D gene: -

CDR3 protein: CASSAGTSENNEQFF
CDR3 DNA: TGTGCCAGCAGCGCCGGGACTAGCGAAAACAATGAGCAGTTCTTC
J gene: TRBJ2-1
V gene: TRBV9
clone size: few
D gene: TRBD2

CDR3 protein: CASRTQVISYEQYF
CDR3 DNA: TGTGCCAGCAGAACACAGGTCATCTCCTACGAGCAGTACTTC
J gene: TRBJ2-7
V gene: TRBV6-5
clone size: many
D gene: -

CDR3 protein: CAIHMGLEANVLTF
CDR3 DNA: TGTGCCATCCACATGGGGCTGGAAGCCAACGTCCTGACTTTC
J gene: TRBJ2-6
V gene: TRBV2
clone size: many
D gene: -

CDR3 protein: CASSLPGQGRFF
CDR3 DNA: TGTGCCAGCAGCTTACCCGGACAGGGACGGTTCTTC
J gene: TRBJ2-1
V gene: TRBV13
clone size: many
D gene: TRBD1

CDR3 protein: CASSYSVRGTDTQYF
CDR3 DNA: TGTGCCAGCAGTTACTCGGTGCGCGGCACAGATACGCAGTATTTT
J gene: TRBJ2-3
V gene: TRBV6-6
clone size: many
D gene: -

CDR3 protein: CASSKSVLGGASNEQFF
CDR3 DNA: TGTGCCAGCTCTAAATCGGTTTTGGGGGGCGCGTCGAATGAGCAGTTCTTC
J gene: TRBJ2-1
V gene: TRBV27
clone size: few
D gene: -

CDR3 protein: CASSPPGTENTGELFF
CDR3 DNA: TGTGCCAGCAGCCCCCCCGGGACGGAGAACACCGGGGAGCTGTTTTTT
J gene: TRBJ2-2
V gene: TRBV7-9
clone size: many
D gene: -

CDR3 protein: CASSLGQGYTEAFF
CDR3 DNA: TGTGCCAGCAGCTTAGGACAGGGGTACACTGAAGCTTTCTTT
J gene: TRBJ1-1
V gene: TRBV5-1
clone size: many
D gene: TRBD1

CDR3 protein: CASSPNVVYGDDNYGYTF
CDR3 DNA: TGTGCCAGCAGCCCTAACGTCGTGTACGGAGACGATAACTATGGCTACACCTTC
J gene: TRBJ1-2
V gene: TRBV11-2
clone size: few
D gene: -

CDR3 protein: CAGTLTSGSRTGELFF
CDR3 DNA: TGTGCCGGCACCCTAACTAGCGGGAGTCGGACCGGGGAGCTGTTTTTT
J gene: TRBJ2-2
V gene: TRBV27
clone size: -
D gene: TRBD2

CDR3 protein: CASSPGTSVATETQYF
CDR3 DNA: TGCGCCAGCAGCCCTGGGACTAGCGTAGCAACGGAGACCCAGTACTTC
J gene: TRBJ2-5
V gene: TRBV5-1
clone size: many
D gene: TRBD2

CDR3 protein: CASSLEVGRRSDEQFF
CDR3 DNA: TGTGCCAGCAGCTTAGAAGTCGGCCGCAGATCAGATGAGCAGTTCTTC
J gene: TRBJ2-1
V gene: TRBV11-2
clone size: many
D gene: -

CDR3 protein: CASSMVRGSSYMNTEAFF
CDR3 DNA: TGTGCCAGTAGTATGGTCAGGGGGTCTTCGTACATGAACACTGAAGCTTTCTTT
J gene: TRBJ1-1
V gene: TRBV19
clone size: -
D gene: TRBD1

CDR3 protein: CASSLVPKTSLGTDTQYF
CDR3 DNA: TGTGCCAGCAGCTTAGTACCGAAGACTAGCCTCGGCACAGATACGCAGTATTTT
J gene: TRBJ2-3
V gene: TRBV7-8
clone size: many
D gene: TRBD2

CDR3 protein: CASSLSLSYEQYF
CDR3 DNA: TGTGCCAGCAGTTTATCCCTCTCCTACGAGCAGTACTTC
J gene: TRBJ2-7
V gene: TRBV27
clone size: many
D gene: -

CDR3 protein: CASSSLAGEKDTQYF
CDR3 DNA: TGTGCCAGCAGCTCATTAGCGGGAGAGAAAGATACGCAGTATTTT
J gene: TRBJ2-3
V gene: TRBV7-9
clone size: many
D gene: TRBD2

CDR3 protein: CASSQDRGQFNQPQHF
CDR3 DNA: TGCGCCAGCAGCCAAGATCGGGGACAGTTCAATCAGCCCCAGCATTTT
J gene: TRBJ1-5
V gene: TRBV4-3
clone size: many
D gene: TRBD1

CDR3 protein: CASSLVTYEQYF
CDR3 DNA: TGTGCCAGCAGTCTGGTGACTTACGAGCAGTACTTC
J gene: TRBJ2-7
V gene: TRBV2
clone size: -
D gene: -

CDR3 protein: CASSRTSASNYGYTF
CDR3 DNA: TGTGCCAGCAGTCGGACGTCGGCTTCAAACTATGGCTACACCTTC
J gene: TRBJ1-2
V gene: TRBV12-3/TRBV12-4
clone size: few
D gene: -

CDR3 protein: CASSPLTGEQYF
CDR3 DNA: TGTGCCAGCAGCCCCCTGACGGGCGAGCAGTACTTC
J gene: TRBJ2-7
V gene: TRBV7-9
clone size: many
D gene: -

CDR3 protein: CASSMGQGLATNEKLFF
CDR3 DNA: TGTGCCAGCAGCATGGGACAGGGTCTTGCAACTAATGAAAAACTGTTTTTT
J gene: TRBJ1-4
V gene: TRBV7-2
clone size: many
D gene: TRBD1

CDR3 protein: CASSQYPGLASYEQYF
CDR3 DNA: TGCGCCAGCAGCCAGTACCCGGGACTAGCCTCCTACGAGCAGTACTTC
J gene: TRBJ2-7
V gene: TRBV4-3
clone size: many
D gene: TRBD2

CDR3 protein: CASRTSGSGGETQYF
CDR3 DNA: TGTGCCAGCCGGACTAGCGGGAGCGGAGGAGAGACCCAGTACTTC
J gene: TRBJ2-5
V gene: TRBV12-3/TRBV12-4
clone size: many
D gene: TRBD2

CDR3 protein: CASSQILAGDNEQFF
CDR3 DNA: TGCGCCAGCAGCCAAATACTAGCGGGAGACAATGAGCAGTTCTTC
J gene: TRBJ2-1
V gene: TRBV4-1
clone size: -
D gene: TRBD2

CDR3 protein: CASSYSSGQTYEQYF
CDR3 DNA: TGTGCCAGCAGTTACTCTTCGGGGCAGACCTACGAGCAGTACTTC
J gene: TRBJ2-7
V gene: TRBV6-2/TRBV6-3
clone size: few
D gene: -

CDR3 protein: CASSEHREEDYGYTF
CDR3 DNA: TGTGCCAGCAGTGAACACAGGGAGGAGGACTATGGCTACACCTTC
J gene: TRBJ1-2
V gene: TRBV6-4
clone size: few
D gene: -

CDR3 protein: CASSDSMGTSGGGTDTQYF
CDR3 DNA: TGTGCCAGCAGTGATAGTATGGGGACTAGCGGGGGGGGCACAGATACGCAGTATTTT
J gene: TRBJ2-3
V gene: TRBV2
clone size: many
D gene: TRBD2

CDR3 protein: CSARDSGQPENTEAFF
CDR3 DNA: TGCAGTGCTAGAGATTCCGGACAGCCGGAGAACACTGAAGCTTTCTTT
J gene: TRBJ1-1
V gene: TRBV20-1
clone size: -
D gene: -

CDR3 protein: CASSHSTDTQYF
CDR3 DNA: TGTGCCAGCAGTCACTCCACAGATACGCAGTATTTT
J gene: TRBJ2-3
V gene: TRBV27
clone size: many
D gene: -

CDR3 protein: CASSLVPGADTQYF
CDR3 DNA: TGTGCCAGCAGTCTGGTACCAGGGGCAGATACGCAGTATTTT
J gene: TRBJ2-3
V gene: TRBV6-5
clone size: many
D gene: -

CDR3 protein: CASTPLEGGSYEQYF
CDR3 DNA: TGTGCCAGCACCCCATTGGAGGGGGGATCATACGAGCAGTACTTC
J gene: TRBJ2-7
V gene: TRBV28
clone size: few
D gene: -

CDR3 protein: CASSQVIAEISNTGELFF
CDR3 DNA: TGCGCCAGCAGCCAAGTGATAGCGGAGATCTCAAACACCGGGGAGCTGTTTTTT
J gene: TRBJ2-2
V gene: TRBV4-3
clone size: many
D gene: -

CDR3 protein: CASSQASGGTNLEQYF
CDR3 DNA: TGCGCCAGCAGCCAGGCTAGCGGGGGGACTAACCTGGAGCAGTACTTC
J gene: TRBJ2-7
V gene: TRBV4-3
clone size: many
D gene: TRBD2

CDR3 protein: CASSLTAGGIDIQYF
CDR3 DNA: TGTGCCAGCAGTTTAACCGCAGGGGGCATTGACATTCAGTACTTC
J gene: TRBJ2-4
V gene: TRBV28
clone size: few
D gene: TRBD1

CDR3 protein: CASNQAGREQFF
CDR3 DNA: TGTGCCAGCAACCAAGCGGGGAGGGAGCAGTTCTTC
J gene: TRBJ2-1
V gene: TRBV11-2
clone size: -
D gene: TRBD2

CDR3 protein: CASSLVAGSTEAFF
CDR3 DNA: TGTGCCAGCAGCTTAGTGGCGGGAAGCACTGAAGCTTTCTTT
J gene: TRBJ1-1
V gene: TRBV7-9
clone size: many
D gene: -

CDR3 protein: CASSWSGELFF
CDR3 DNA: TGTGCCAGTAGTTGGTCCGGGGAGCTGTTTTTT
J gene: TRBJ2-2
V gene: TRBV19
clone size: many
D gene: -

CDR3 protein: CSASSHDRSPAYEQYF
CDR3 DNA: TGCAGTGCTAGTTCCCATGACCGCTCTCCCGCCTACGAGCAGTACTTC
J gene: TRBJ2-7
V gene: TRBV20-1
clone size: few
D gene: -

CDR3 protein: CSVLDYEQYF
CDR3 DNA: TGCAGCGTTTTGGACTACGAGCAGTACTTC
J gene: TRBJ2-7
V gene: TRBV29-1
clone size: few
D gene: -